The clone carrying this T cell receptor (beta chain) was found once. Its antigen is currently unknown. Clones were read by immunoSEQ multiplex PCR, and TCRdb kept only the in-frame ones, dropping some. The sample holds around 76,000 clones; around 80% are singletons and the top ten take roughly 1.2%. This sample was taken from a study of OX40 agonist ivuxolimab in advanced cancers. In the study overall: Eligibility rules accepted prior anti-PD-1, anti-PD-L1 or anti-CTLA-4 therapy, and roughly 40% had some.

Per the germline V gene, CDR1 is SGHAT and CDR2 is FQNNGV. The CDR3 length is 14 residues. The V end lost 6 bases, the J end lost 4 bases, and 15 bases lay between the germline ends. Notes on the study in general: Compared with others, partial responders at 0.1-3.0 mg/kg displayed clonal expansion among the lowest.

The source was CD4+ or CD8+ T cells sorted from blood, collected in a trial of the OX40 agonist ivuxolimab. This sequence joins TRBV11-2 and TRBJ1-2, with D unclear. This clonotype originated in an adult with an advanced solid tumor such as melanoma, head and neck, liver or kidney cancer. The CDR3 DNA reads TGTGCCAGCAGTGGTACTGGACGGATCTATGGCTACACCTTC. Protein sequence: CASSGTGRIYGYTF.